This T cell receptor beta chain was observed in a study of cytomegalovirus exposure and HLA in healthy donors. Study-level background: Early released data comprised some 85 million unique TCRs from HLA-typed donors.

General study findings and limits: Later work showed greater clonal expansion in HLA-associated TCR beta chains than in equally common others. The majority of CMV-associated TCR beta chains were reported as apparently HLA-restricted in a later analysis.

PCR amplification relied on 60 Vbeta primers (plus 13 Jbeta primers). In the authors' methods: A later analysis tallied about 80 million unique TCR beta chains, 9.5 million to 14 million of them shared. TCRdb's copy holds only in-frame clones and misses some; the assay was immunoSEQ multiplex PCR. The V and J calls and the clone size are those of that table, but D and trimming were determined from the DNA. The sample contains fewer than 120,000 clones, roughly 80% of which appear only once. Trimming stripped 7 bases from V and 11 bases from J, with 15 bases between. Germline assignment: CDR1 SGHTA and CDR2 FQGNSA. CDR3 length: 12 amino acids. As to this clone: Its antigen is still unknown.

Sequencing was performed on PBMCs. The TCR sequence derives from a man aged 30 to 45 in good health and CMV-seropositive. This chain links TRBV7-2 with TRBJ1-3; D not resolved. DNA for the CDR3: TGTGCCAGCACCACCTCCCGCAGCGCCATATATTTT. It encodes CASTTSRSAIYF.